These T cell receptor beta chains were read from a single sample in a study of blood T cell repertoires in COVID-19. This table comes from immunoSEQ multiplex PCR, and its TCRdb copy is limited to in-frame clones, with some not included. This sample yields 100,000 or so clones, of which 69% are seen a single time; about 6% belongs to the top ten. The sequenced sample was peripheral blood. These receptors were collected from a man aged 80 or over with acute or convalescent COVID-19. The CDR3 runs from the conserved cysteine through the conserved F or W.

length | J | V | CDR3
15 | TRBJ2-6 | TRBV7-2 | CASPRDLAAANVLTF
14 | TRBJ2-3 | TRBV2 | CASNPGTDADTQYF
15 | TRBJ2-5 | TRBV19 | CASKGLAGGEETQYF
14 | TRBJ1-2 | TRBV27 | CASSRGGVGYGYTF
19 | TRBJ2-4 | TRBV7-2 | CASSLRGLAGDLAKNIQYF
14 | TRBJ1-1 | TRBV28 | CASSAHGGLTEAFF
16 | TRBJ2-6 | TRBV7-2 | CASRTGIRGGANVLTF
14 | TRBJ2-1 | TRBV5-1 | CASSLEGEGNEQFF
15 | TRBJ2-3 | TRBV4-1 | CASSQQGFGTDTQYF
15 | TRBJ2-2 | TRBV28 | CASSSGQGGTGELFF
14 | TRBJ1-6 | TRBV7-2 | CASSLTGTNSPLHF
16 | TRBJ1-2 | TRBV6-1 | CASSESRYRGPGGYTF
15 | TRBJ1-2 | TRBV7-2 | CASSKGLAQGTGYTF
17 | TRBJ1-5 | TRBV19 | CASSTGRTGGSYQPQHF
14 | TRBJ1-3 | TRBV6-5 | CASRIEFSGNTIYF